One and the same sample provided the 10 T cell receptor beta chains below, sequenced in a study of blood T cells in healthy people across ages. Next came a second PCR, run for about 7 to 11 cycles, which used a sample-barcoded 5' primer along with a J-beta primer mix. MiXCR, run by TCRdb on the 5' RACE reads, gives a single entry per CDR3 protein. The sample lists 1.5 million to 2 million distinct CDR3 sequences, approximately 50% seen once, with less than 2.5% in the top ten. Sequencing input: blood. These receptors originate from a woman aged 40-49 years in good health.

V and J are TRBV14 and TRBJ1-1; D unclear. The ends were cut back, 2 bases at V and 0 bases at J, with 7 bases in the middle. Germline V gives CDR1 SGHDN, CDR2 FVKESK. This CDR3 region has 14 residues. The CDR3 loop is CASSQWRMNTEAFF. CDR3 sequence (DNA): TGTGCCAGCAGCCAATGGCGGATGAACACTGAAGCTTTCTTT.

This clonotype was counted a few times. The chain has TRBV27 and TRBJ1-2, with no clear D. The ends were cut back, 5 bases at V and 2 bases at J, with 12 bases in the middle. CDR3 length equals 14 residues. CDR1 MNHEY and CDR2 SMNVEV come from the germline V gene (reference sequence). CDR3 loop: CASSAVGLNYGYTF. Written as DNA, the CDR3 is TGTGCCAGCAGTGCCGTCGGACTAAACTATGGCTACACCTTC.

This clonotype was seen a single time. The CDR3 bases are TGTGCCAGCGCGGATTACTACAATGAGCAGTACTTC. This encodes CASADYYNEQYF. V is TRBV25-1 and J is TRBJ2-4; D is ambiguous. The CDR3 contains 12 residues. Trimming stripped 8 bases from V and 13 bases from J, with 18 bases between. The germline V gene encodes CDR1 MGHDK and CDR2 SYGVNS.

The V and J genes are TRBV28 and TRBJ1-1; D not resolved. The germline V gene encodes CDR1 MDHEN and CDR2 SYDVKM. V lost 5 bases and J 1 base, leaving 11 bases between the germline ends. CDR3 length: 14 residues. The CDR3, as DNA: TGTGCCAGCAGTCCAGACTTCACGAACACTGAAGCTTTCTTT. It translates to CASSPDFTNTEAFF. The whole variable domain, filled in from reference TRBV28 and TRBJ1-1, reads DVKVTQSSRYLVKRTGEKVFLECVQDMDHENMFWYRQDPGLGLRLIYFSYDVKMKEKGDIPEGYSVSREKKERFSLILESASTNQTSMYLCASSPDFTNTEAFFGQGTRLTVV.

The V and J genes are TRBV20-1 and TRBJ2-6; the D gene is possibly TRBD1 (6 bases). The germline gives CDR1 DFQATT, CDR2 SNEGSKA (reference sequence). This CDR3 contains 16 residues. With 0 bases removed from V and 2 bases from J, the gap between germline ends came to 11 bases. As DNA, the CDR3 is TGCAGTGCTAGAGATTTTAAGGGGGCTGGGGCCAACGTCCTGACTTTC. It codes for CSARDFKGAGANVLTF.

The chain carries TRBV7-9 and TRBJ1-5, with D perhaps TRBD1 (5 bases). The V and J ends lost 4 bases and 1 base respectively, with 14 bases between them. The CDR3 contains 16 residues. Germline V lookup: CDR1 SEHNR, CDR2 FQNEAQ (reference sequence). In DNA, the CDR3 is TGTGCCAGCAGCTCGGCTGGGGGAAGGAGCAATCAGCCCCAGCATTTT. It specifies CASSSAGGRSNQPQHF.

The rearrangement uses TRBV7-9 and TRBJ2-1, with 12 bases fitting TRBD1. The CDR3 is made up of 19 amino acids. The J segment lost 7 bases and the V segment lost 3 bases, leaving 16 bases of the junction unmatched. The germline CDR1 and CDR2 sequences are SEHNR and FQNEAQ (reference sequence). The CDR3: CASSFVGRAGTGGRNEQFF. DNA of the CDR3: TGTGCCAGCAGCTTCGTAGGGAGGGCCGGGACAGGGGGCCGGAATGAGCAGTTCTTC.

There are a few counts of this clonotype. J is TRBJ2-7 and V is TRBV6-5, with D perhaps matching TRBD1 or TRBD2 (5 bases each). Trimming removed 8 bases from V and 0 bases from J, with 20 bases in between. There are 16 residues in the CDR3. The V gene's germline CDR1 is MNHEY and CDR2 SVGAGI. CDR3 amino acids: CASLVRDSGGSYEQYF. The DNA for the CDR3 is TGTGCCAGCCTAGTCAGAGACAGCGGTGGCTCCTACGAGCAGTACTTC.

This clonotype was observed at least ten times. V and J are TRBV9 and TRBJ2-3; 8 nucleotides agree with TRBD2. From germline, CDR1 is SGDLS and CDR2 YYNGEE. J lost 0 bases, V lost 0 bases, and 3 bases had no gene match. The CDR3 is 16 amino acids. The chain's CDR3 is CASSVVVAGSTDTQYF. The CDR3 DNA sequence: TGTGCCAGCAGCGTAGTGGTAGCGGGGAGCACAGATACGCAGTATTTT.

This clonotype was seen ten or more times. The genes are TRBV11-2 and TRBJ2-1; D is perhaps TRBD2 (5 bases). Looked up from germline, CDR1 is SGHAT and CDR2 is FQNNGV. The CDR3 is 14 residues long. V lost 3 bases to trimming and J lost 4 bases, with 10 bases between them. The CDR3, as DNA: TGTGCCAGCAGCTTTGCCCCGGGATACAATGAGCAGTTCTTC. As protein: CASSFAPGYNEQFF.